A selection of T cell receptor beta chains follows, all from one sample in a study of blood T cell repertoires in COVID-19. TCRdb's table, derived via immunoSEQ multiplex PCR, lists solely in-frame clones and lacks some. The data show around 230,000 clones, about 83% seen once. Sequencing used peripheral blood. These TCRs come from a woman in her 50s with acute or convalescent COVID-19. Each CDR3 is given with its conserved first and last residue. D genes are given only for firm matches. Rows may omit the clone size; those that give it use once, few, many or a size class.

V gene	J gene	clone size	D gene	CDR3 protein	CDR3 DNA
TRBV2	TRBJ2-3	-	-	CASNTAAQYF	TGTGCCAGCAACACAGCTGCGCAGTATTTT
TRBV7-9	TRBJ2-3	-	-	CASSLEGHWAADTQYF	TGTGCCAGCAGCTTAGAGGGACACTGGGCCGCAGATACGCAGTATTTT
TRBV28	TRBJ2-7	-	-	CASSLSSLYSYEQYF	TGTGCCAGCAGTTTATCTTCCCTCTACTCCTACGAGCAGTACTTC
TRBV10-3	TRBJ2-7	-	TRBD1	CAISGRGGTGVSYEQYF	TGTGCCATCAGTGGGCGAGGGGGGACAGGAGTATCCTACGAGCAGTACTTC
TRBV7-9	TRBJ1-4	-	-	CASSLFSTEKLFF	TGTGCCAGCAGCTTATTCAGTACTGAAAAACTGTTTTTT
TRBV2	TRBJ1-3	-	-	CASSEQGQSSGNTIYF	TGTGCCAGCAGTGAACAGGGTCAGAGCTCTGGAAACACCATATATTTT
TRBV27	TRBJ1-2	-	TRBD1	CASSTTGGLYGYTF	TGTGCCAGCAGTACGACAGGGGGTCTCTATGGCTACACCTTC
TRBV28	TRBJ2-7	once	-	CASSLLKGAEEQYF	TGTGCCAGCAGTTTATTAAAGGGAGCGGAGGAGCAGTACTTC
TRBV4-1	TRBJ1-5	few	TRBD1	CASSQEWLTGSQPQHF	TGCGCCAGCAGCCAAGAATGGTTGACAGGGTCTCAGCCCCAGCATTTT
TRBV18	TRBJ2-2	once	-	CASSPGGTYGTGELFF	TGTGCCAGCTCACCCGGGGGAACGTATGGCACCGGGGAGCTGTTTTTT
TRBV9	TRBJ2-3	once	-	CASSVSLGPDTQYF	TGTGCCAGCAGCGTATCCTTGGGGCCAGATACGCAGTATTTT
TRBV7-9	TRBJ2-1	-	-	CASSFHYRGSYNEQFF	TGTGCCAGCAGCTTTCACTACCGCGGTTCCTACAATGAGCAGTTCTTC
TRBV24-1	TRBJ2-1	-	-	CATTKTGSLEQFF	TGTGCCACCACCAAAACAGGTAGTCTTGAGCAGTTCTTC
TRBV6-5	TRBJ2-7	few	-	CASSYKLAGRQYF	TGTGCCAGCAGTTACAAGCTCGCGGGGAGGCAGTACTTC
TRBV14	TRBJ1-3	-	-	CASSQGVNSGNTIYF	TGTGCCAGCAGCCAAGGTGTTAACTCTGGAAACACCATATATTTT
TRBV5-6	TRBJ2-2	-	TRBD2	CASSLGLAGNTGELFF	TGTGCCAGCAGCTTGGGGCTAGCGGGAAACACCGGGGAGCTGTTTTTT
TRBV20-1	TRBJ2-7	medium-sized	-	CSASGGPYEQYF	TGCAGTGCTAGTGGGGGGCCCTACGAGCAGTACTTC